The present entry profiles one T cell receptor (beta chain) with its context. Produced via immunoSEQ multiplex PCR; TCRdb's table is partial and in-frame only. The sample has roughly 150,000 clones, about 80% seen once. These data come from a study of blood T cell repertoires in COVID-19. V gave up 4 bases and J gave up 3 bases; unmatched junction bases: 6. CDR1 SGHRS and CDR2 YFSETQ come from the germline V gene. This CDR3 is built from 15 residues. The source material was peripheral blood. The receptor was derived from a human donor in a cohort sampled during active COVID-19. The rearrangement links TRBV5-1 to TRBJ2-3; 9 bases fit TRBD2. The DNA of the CDR3 is TGCGCCAGCAGCGCGCGGGGGGGCCGAACAGATACGCAGTATTTT. Its protein is CASSARGGRTDTQYF. The full variable domain, rest sourced from reference TRBV5-1 and TRBJ2-3, is KAGVTQTPRYLIKTRGQQVTLSCSPISGHRSVSWYQQTPGQGLQFLFEYFSETQRNKGNFPGRFSGRQFSNSRSEMNVSTLELGDSALYLCASSARGGRTDTQYFGPGTRLTVL.